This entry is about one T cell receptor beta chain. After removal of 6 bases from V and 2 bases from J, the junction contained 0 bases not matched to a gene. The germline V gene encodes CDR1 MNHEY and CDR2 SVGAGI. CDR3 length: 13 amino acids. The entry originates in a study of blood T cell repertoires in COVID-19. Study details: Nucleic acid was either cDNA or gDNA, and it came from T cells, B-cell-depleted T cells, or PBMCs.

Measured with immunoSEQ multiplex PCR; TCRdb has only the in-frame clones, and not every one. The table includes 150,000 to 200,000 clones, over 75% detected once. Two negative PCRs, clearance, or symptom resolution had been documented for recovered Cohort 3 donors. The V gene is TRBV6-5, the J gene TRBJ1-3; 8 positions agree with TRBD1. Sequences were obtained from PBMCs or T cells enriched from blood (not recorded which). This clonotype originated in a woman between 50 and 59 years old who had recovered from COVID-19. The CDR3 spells CASRQGAGNTIYF. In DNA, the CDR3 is TGTGCCAGCAGACAGGGGGCTGGAAACACCATATATTTT.